These 19 T cell receptor beta chains were all obtained from the same sample, sequenced in a study of T-cell reconstitution after alpha-beta-depleted transplantation in children. Unique molecular identifiers featured in how the TCRbeta library was prepared. TCRdb re-called the PCR reads with MiXCR, one entry per CDR3 protein. The sample lists 300,000 to 400,000 distinct CDR3 sequences; around 25% were seen once. Sample: PBMCs, mostly from graft donor cells, taken 180 days after TCRalphabeta/CD19-depleted stem cell transplant. These receptors all come from a male patient younger than 18 who had a stem cell transplant for acute lymphoblastic leukemia, so the T cells may come from the graft donor.

This sequence joins TRBV5-6 and TRBJ1-1, with D unresolved. V lost 2 bases to trimming and J lost 1 base, with 3 bases between them. Germline CDR1 SGHDT, CDR2 YYEEEE. The CDR3 has 12 amino acids. Here the CDR3 DNA reads TGTGCCAGCAGCTTCGGGAACACTGAAGCTTTCTTT. Translating it yields CASSFGNTEAFF.

The V call is TRBV3-1, the J call TRBJ2-7, with D possibly being TRBD2 (6 bases). The germline V and J ends were trimmed by 4 bases and 2 bases, with 15 bases remaining between them. This CDR3 has 15 residues. Germline V gene data show CDR1 as LGHDT and CDR2 as YNNKEL (reference sequence). This CDR3 is CASSLGRGGTYEQYF. The DNA of the CDR3 is TGTGCCAGCAGCCTAGGAAGGGGCGGGACCTACGAGCAGTACTTC.

This sequence joins TRBV20-1 and TRBJ2-3, with TRBD2 as a possible D gene (5 bases). Germline lookup yields CDR1 DFQATT and CDR2 SNEGSKA (reference sequence). Trimming left V 3 bases short and J 0 bases short, with 13 bases between. The CDR3 totals 15 residues. This CDR3 is CSARRSASSTDTQYF. CDR3 coding DNA: TGCAGTGCTAGGAGGTCGGCTAGCAGCACAGATACGCAGTATTTT.

The rearrangement joins TRBV11-2 to TRBJ2-1; D possibly uses TRBD1 or TRBD2 (5 bases each). CDR1 SGHAT and CDR2 FQNNGV come from the germline V gene. The V end was cut by 11 bases, the J end by 9 bases, with 23 bases between. The CDR3 length is 14 residues. The CDR3: CAPLRDPPPSEQFF. Here the CDR3 DNA reads TGTGCCCCCCTCCGGGACCCCCCGCCGTCTGAGCAGTTCTTC.

Only a few counts were recorded for this clonotype. The chain couples TRBV20-1 to TRBJ1-3; D gene unclear. Trimming left V 0 bases short and J 4 bases short, with 10 bases between. Germline CDR1 DFQATT, CDR2 SNEGSKA (reference sequence). The CDR3 contains 14 residues. In nucleotides, the CDR3 is TGCAGTGCTAGAGACTTCTGGTTAGGAAACACCATATATTTT. Amino acids: CSARDFWLGNTIYF.

The J gene is TRBJ2-3, the V gene TRBV12-3 or TRBV12-4; D unclear. Trimming took off 6 bases at V and 5 bases at J, with 18 bases between the two ends. This CDR3 spans 15 amino acids. The CDR3 sequence is CASSQSELRGDTQYF. In DNA, the CDR3 is TGTGCCAGCAGCCAGTCAGAGCTCCGAGGAGATACGCAGTATTTT.

The chain uses TRBV14 and TRBJ1-2; D is undetermined. Germline V CDR1 and CDR2: SGHDN, FVKESK. V was pared by 0 bases and J by 5 bases, with 16 bases between. The CDR3 is 16 residues long. CDR3 loop: CASSQDRRAPWYGYTF. CDR3 coding DNA: TGTGCCAGCAGCCAAGATCGGCGGGCCCCTTGGTATGGCTACACCTTC.

This clonotype occurred a few times. The chain has TRBV5-1 and TRBJ2-2; 8 nucleotides agree with TRBD1. CDR3 length: 20 residues. Germline assignment: CDR1 SGHRS and CDR2 YFSETQ. The V segment lost 0 bases and the J segment 3 bases; nucleotides outside the gene matches: 16. The CDR3: CASSLAPGTAKQGDTGELFF. For the CDR3, the DNA is TGCGCCAGCAGCTTGGCCCCCGGGACAGCGAAACAGGGGGACACCGGGGAGCTGTTTTTT.

The chain uses TRBV30 and TRBJ2-3; 13 bases match TRBD2. CDR3 size: 17 residues. Germline V gene lookup returns CDR1 GTSNPN and CDR2 SVGIG (reference sequence). With V trimmed by 0 bases and J by 6 bases, 9 bases remained unmatched. CDR3 in amino acids: CAWSVSRTSGSWDTQYF. Written as DNA, the CDR3 is TGTGCCTGGAGTGTATCCCGGACTAGCGGGAGTTGGGATACGCAGTATTTT. The full variable domain, its missing parts supplied by reference TRBV30 and TRBJ2-3, is SQTIHQWPATLVQPVGSPLSLECTVEGTSNPNLYWYRQAAGRGLQLLFYSVGIGQISSEVPQNLSASRPQDRQFILSSKKLLLSDSGFYLCAWSVSRTSGSWDTQYFGPGTRLTVL.

Of note for this clonotype: One junction end does not reproduce the germline sequence, and a read error may be involved. The chain uses TRBV5-1 and TRBJ2-5, with TRBD1 matching over 9 bases. The length of the CDR3 is 15 residues. Germline values: CDR1 SGHRS, CDR2 YFSETQ. CDR3 loop: CASRTFTGGMKTQYF. As DNA, the CDR3 is TGCGCTAGCAGGACTTTTACAGGGGGCATGAAGACCCAGTACTTC.

This clonotype has at least ten counts. CDR3 DNA: TGTGCCAGCAGCTTATCGAACACTGAAGCTTTCTTT. Protein: CASSLSNTEAFF. The chain combines TRBV7-9 with TRBJ1-1; no firm D call. V gave up 2 bases and J gave up 1 base, with 2 bases separating them. The CDR3 has 12 amino acids. The V gene's germline CDR1 is SEHNR and CDR2 FQNEAQ (reference sequence).

This clonotype was seen only a few times. The CDR3 sequence is CSVYRDSTEAFF. Written as DNA, the CDR3 is TGCAGCGTTTACAGGGATTCCACTGAAGCTTTCTTT. The rearrangement uses TRBV29-1 and TRBJ1-1, with D possibly matching TRBD1 (6 bases). V lost 5 bases to trimming and J lost 4 bases, with 11 bases between them. Germline V gene lookup returns CDR1 SQVTM and CDR2 ANQGSEA. CDR3 length: 12 amino acids.

This chain's CDR3 is CASSQGRGGLQETQYF. In DNA, the CDR3 is TGTGCCAGCAGCCAAGGGCGCGGAGGCCTCCAAGAGACCCAGTACTTC. The rearrangement uses TRBV14 and TRBJ2-5, with D perhaps matching TRBD2 (5 bases). Trimming shortened V by 1 base and J by 1 base, and 13 bases separated the two germline ends. The CDR3 consists of 16 residues. Per germline, CDR1 SGHDN and CDR2 FVKESK.

The rearrangement links TRBV27 to TRBJ2-1; 8 positions match TRBD2. The CDR3 has 15 residues. The V gene's germline CDR1 is MNHEY and CDR2 SMNVEV (reference sequence). V shed 7 bases and J 2 bases; nucleotides not matched to a gene: 7. This CDR3 is CASTLAGPTYNEQFF. DNA for the CDR3: TGTGCCAGCACTCTAGCGGGTCCTACCTACAATGAGCAGTTCTTC.

A few counts support this clonotype. The DNA of the CDR3 is TGCAGTGCTAGAGATGGGACAGTAGCCTCCTACGAGCAGTACTTC. Translating gives CSARDGTVASYEQYF. The chain links TRBV20-1 to TRBJ2-7; 7 bases agree with TRBD1. Germline assignment: CDR1 DFQATT and CDR2 SNEGSKA (reference sequence). The CDR3 totals 15 residues. J lost 0 bases, V lost 0 bases, and 5 bases had no gene match.

Comments on this clonotype: A much larger clone is a single base away; this may be a read error. J is TRBJ2-7 and V is TRBV12-3 or TRBV12-4, with unresolved D. CDR3 length equals 10 residues. This CDR3 reads CAGSLGKKYF. CDR3 coding DNA: TGTGCCGGCAGTTTAGGGAAAAAGTACTTC.

This clonotype was observed a few times. This chain links TRBV20-1 with TRBJ2-7; either TRBD1 or TRBD2 may fit D (5 bases each). Trimming shortened V by 6 bases and J by 3 bases, and 12 bases separated the two germline ends. Per the germline V gene, CDR1 is DFQATT and CDR2 is SNEGSKA (reference sequence). The CDR3 runs to 12 residues. This CDR3 reads CSAARDHYEQYF. In DNA form, the CDR3 reads TGCAGTGCCGCCCGGGACCACTACGAGCAGTACTTC.

This clonotype turned up a few times. J is TRBJ1-1 and V is TRBV4-1; D not resolved. V gave up 0 bases and J gave up 5 bases, with 13 bases separating them. Germline-derived CDR1 and CDR2 are MGHRA and YSYEKL. The CDR3 has 15 amino acids. The CDR3 coding sequence is TGCGCCAGCAGCCAAGATCCCGGGGTTCGGACTGAAGCTTTCTTT. It is translated as CASSQDPGVRTEAFF.

Written as DNA, the CDR3 is TGTGCCAGCAGCGTAGGCCCGGGGGCCAACGTCCTGACTTTC. Residues: CASSVGPGANVLTF. The rearrangement joins TRBV9 to TRBJ2-6; D ambiguous. The CDR3 extends over 14 amino acids. Trimming removed 0 bases from V and 4 bases from J, with 5 bases in between. Germline V gene sequence: CDR1 SGDLS, CDR2 YYNGEE. Full variable domain (outside the CDR3, taken from reference TRBV9 and TRBJ2-6): DSGVTQTPKHLITATGQRVTLRCSPRSGDLSVYWYQQSLDQGLQFLIQYYNGEERAKGNILERFSAQQFPDLHSELNLSSLELGDSALYFCASSVGPGANVLTFGAGSRLTVL.